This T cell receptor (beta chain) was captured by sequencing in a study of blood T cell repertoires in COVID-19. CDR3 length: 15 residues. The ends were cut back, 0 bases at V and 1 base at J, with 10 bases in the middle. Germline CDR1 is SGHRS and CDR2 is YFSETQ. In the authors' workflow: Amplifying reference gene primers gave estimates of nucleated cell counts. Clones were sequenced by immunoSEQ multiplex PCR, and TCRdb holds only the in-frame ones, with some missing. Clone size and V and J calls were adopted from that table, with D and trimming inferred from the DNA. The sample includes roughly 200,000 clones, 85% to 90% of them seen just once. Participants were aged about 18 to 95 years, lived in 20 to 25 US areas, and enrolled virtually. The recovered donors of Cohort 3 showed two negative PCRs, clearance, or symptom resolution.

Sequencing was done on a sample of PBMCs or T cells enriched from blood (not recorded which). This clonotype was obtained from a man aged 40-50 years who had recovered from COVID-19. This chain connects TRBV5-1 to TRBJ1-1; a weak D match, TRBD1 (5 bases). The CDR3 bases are TGCGCCAGCAGCTTGGTGGGGCTTTCGAACACTGAAGCTTTCTTT. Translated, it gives CASSLVGLSNTEAFF.